The 11 T cell receptor beta chains reported below all come from one sample, sequenced in a study of blood T cell repertoires in COVID-19. Some clones are missing from TCRdb's copy, which holds only in-frame ones; the method was immunoSEQ multiplex PCR. This sample yields approximately 110,000 clones, of which roughly 80% are seen a single time; roughly 19% belongs to the top ten. Sequenced input: peripheral blood. All receptors derive from a man between 70 and 80 years old with active or convalescent COVID-19.

The CDR3: CASSEGLNYGYTF. In nucleotides, the CDR3 is TGCGCCAGCAGTGAGGGGCTTAACTATGGCTACACCTTC. J is TRBJ1-2 and V is TRBV10-1; D is unresolved. Germline CDR1 is WNHNN and CDR2 is SYGVQD (reference sequence). This CDR3 is 13 amino acids long. V lost 2 bases, J lost 1 base, and 5 bases lay in between.

The chain employs TRBV3-1 (or the pseudogene TRBV3-2) and TRBJ2-3, with a weak D call TRBD2 (5 bases). V lost 1 base and J lost 8, with 7 bases in between. The CDR3 loop spans 12 amino acids. Germline V gene lookup returns CDR1 LGHDT and CDR2 YNNKEL (reference sequence). The CDR3 region has the DNA TGTGCCAGCAGCCAAGTGGCGGGTACGCAGTATTTT. Translated, it gives CASSQVAGTQYF.

The chain uses TRBV6-2 or TRBV6-3 and TRBJ1-1, with TRBD1 identical over 9 bases. The trim removed 6 bases at V and 8 bases at J, leaving 4 bases unmatched. The CDR3 is 12 residues long. The V gene's germline CDR1 is MNHEY and CDR2 SVGEGT. Written as DNA, the CDR3 is TGTGCCAGCAGCCCGGACAGGGGCGAAGCTTTCTTT. Translated, it gives CASSPDRGEAFF.

The chain is built from TRBV9 and TRBJ2-5, with D possibly being TRBD1 (5 bases). This CDR3 has 15 residues. Germline CDR1 SGDLS, CDR2 YYNGEE. V lost 0 bases to trimming and J lost 2 bases, with 11 bases between them. CDR3 sequence: CASSVASRTQETQYF. The DNA of the CDR3 is TGTGCCAGCAGCGTAGCTTCGCGGACACAAGAGACCCAGTACTTC.

V usage is TRBV2 and J usage is TRBJ1-1; 9 bases fit TRBD1. There are 17 residues in the CDR3. Germline CDR1 reads SNHLY; CDR2 reads FYNNEI. V shed 0 bases and J 0 bases; nucleotides not matched to a gene: 5. The CDR3, as DNA: TGTGCCAGCAGTGAAGCGCGGAGGACAGGGGTGAACACTGAAGCTTTCTTT. This encodes CASSEARRTGVNTEAFF.

The chain combines TRBV6-1 with TRBJ1-3; D gene unclear. CDR1 is MNHNS and CDR2 is SASEGT in the germline V gene. V lost 2 bases, J lost 0 bases, and 14 bases lay in between. This CDR3 contains 17 residues. The CDR3 nucleotides are TGTGCCAGCAGTGAATTCGAGGACTTTTACTCTGGAAACACCATATATTTT. Residues: CASSEFEDFYSGNTIYF.

This sequence joins TRBV18 and TRBJ1-5, with 8 bases lining up with TRBD1. Per germline, CDR1 KGHSH and CDR2 LQKENI. J was trimmed by 6 bases and V by 1 base; bases with no gene match: 8. The CDR3 consists of 16 residues. CDR3 residues: CASSPRVGQGSQPQHF. DNA of the CDR3: TGTGCCAGCTCACCACGTGTCGGACAGGGCAGTCAGCCCCAGCATTTT.

This chain links TRBV28 with TRBJ1-1; no clear D. Germline V gene sequence: CDR1 MDHEN, CDR2 SYDVKM. The CDR3 is 15 amino acids. V was pared by 0 bases and J by 0 bases, with 8 bases between. CDR3 nucleotide sequence: TGTGCCAGCAGTTTATGGTCAGTTATGAACACTGAAGCTTTCTTT. Its translation is CASSLWSVMNTEAFF. Drawing the rest from reference TRBV28 and TRBJ1-1, the complete variable domain is DVKVTQSSRYLVKRTGEKVFLECVQDMDHENMFWYRQDPGLGLRLIYFSYDVKMKEKGDIPEGYSVSREKKERFSLILESASTNQTSMYLCASSLWSVMNTEAFFGQGTRLTVV.

V usage is TRBV5-6 and J usage is TRBJ1-3; D is uncertain. The CDR3 length is 14 residues. Trimming removed 5 bases from V and 0 bases from J, with 9 bases in between. Germline CDR1 SGHDT, CDR2 YYEEEE. The CDR3 DNA reads TGTGCCAGCAGTTCACTGTACTCTGGAAACACCATATATTTT. Its protein is CASSSLYSGNTIYF.

This chain links TRBV7-8 with TRBJ2-7; 7 bases agree with TRBD1. CDR1 and CDR2 (germline): SGHVS, FQNEAQ. Trimming at V came to 5 bases and at J to 5 bases, leaving 3 bases not matched to a gene. The CDR3 covers 12 residues. CDR3 sequence (DNA): TGTGCCAGCAGCCTGCAGGGGGACGAGCAGTACTTC. This encodes CASSLQGDEQYF.

This rearrangement joins TRBV2 to TRBJ2-2; TRBD2 is a possible D gene (5 bases). Trimming left V 6 bases short and J 5 bases short, with 13 bases between. CDR1 is SNHLY, CDR2 FYNNEI, per germline. The CDR3 has 14 residues. CDR3 bases: TGTGCCAGCAGCTTCACTCTAGCAACCGGGGAGCTGTTTTTT. This sequence encodes CASSFTLATGELFF.